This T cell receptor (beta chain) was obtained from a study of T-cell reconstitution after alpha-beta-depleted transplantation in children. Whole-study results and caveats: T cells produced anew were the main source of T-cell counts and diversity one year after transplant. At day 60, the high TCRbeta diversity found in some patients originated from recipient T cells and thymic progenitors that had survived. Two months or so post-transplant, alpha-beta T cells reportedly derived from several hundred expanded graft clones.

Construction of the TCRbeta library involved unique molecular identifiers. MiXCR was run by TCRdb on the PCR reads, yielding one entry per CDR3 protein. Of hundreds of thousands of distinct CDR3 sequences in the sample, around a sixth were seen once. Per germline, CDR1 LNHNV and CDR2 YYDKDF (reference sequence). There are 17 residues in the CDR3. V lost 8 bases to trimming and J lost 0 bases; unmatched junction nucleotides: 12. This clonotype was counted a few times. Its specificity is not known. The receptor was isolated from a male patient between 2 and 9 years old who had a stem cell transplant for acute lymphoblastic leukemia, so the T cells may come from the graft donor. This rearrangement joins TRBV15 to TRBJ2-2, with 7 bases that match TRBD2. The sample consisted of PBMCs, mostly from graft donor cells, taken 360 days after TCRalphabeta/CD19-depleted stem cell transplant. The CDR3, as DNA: TGTGCCACCCGAAGCCCACCGGGGGGTCCGAACACCGGGGAGCTGTTTTTT. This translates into CATRSPPGGPNTGELFF.